The sequence of this T cell receptor beta chain was determined in a study of T cell changes during pregnancy in multiple sclerosis. Produced via immunoSEQ multiplex PCR; TCRdb's table is partial and in-frame only. The table includes around 56,000 clones, less than 95% detected once. The CDR3 contains 13 residues. Trimming stripped 2 bases from V and 6 bases from J, with 10 bases between. Germline V gene lookup returns CDR1 MNHNS and CDR2 SASEGT. This receptor was taken from a female donor in good health, enrolled as a control in a pregnancy study. The rearrangement links TRBV6-1 to TRBJ1-2; D is ambiguous. Sample: peripheral blood, taken in the first trimester of pregnancy. Here the CDR3 DNA reads TGTGCCAGCAGTGAACCAGATTACGATGGCTACACCTTC. Translating it yields CASSEPDYDGYTF.